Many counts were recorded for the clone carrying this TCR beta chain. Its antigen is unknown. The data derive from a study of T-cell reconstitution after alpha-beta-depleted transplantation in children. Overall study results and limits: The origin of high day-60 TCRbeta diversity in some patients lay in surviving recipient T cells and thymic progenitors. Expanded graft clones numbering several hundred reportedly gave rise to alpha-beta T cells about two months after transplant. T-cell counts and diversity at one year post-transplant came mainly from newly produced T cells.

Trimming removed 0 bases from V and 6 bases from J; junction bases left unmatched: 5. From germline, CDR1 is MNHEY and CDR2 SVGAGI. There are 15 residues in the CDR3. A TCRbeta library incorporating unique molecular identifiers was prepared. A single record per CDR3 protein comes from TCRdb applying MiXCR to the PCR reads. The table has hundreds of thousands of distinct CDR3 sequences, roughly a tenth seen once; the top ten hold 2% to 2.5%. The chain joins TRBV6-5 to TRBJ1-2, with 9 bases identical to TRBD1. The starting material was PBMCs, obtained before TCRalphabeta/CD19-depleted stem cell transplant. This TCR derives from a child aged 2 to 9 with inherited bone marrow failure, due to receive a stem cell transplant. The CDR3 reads CASSYSIGDRDGYTF. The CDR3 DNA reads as TGTGCCAGCAGTTACTCGATAGGGGACAGGGATGGCTACACCTTC.